The next 24 T cell receptor beta chains were all read from a single sample in a study of radiotherapy plus CTLA-4 blockade in lung cancer. Generated by immunoSEQ multiplex PCR, the TCRdb table keeps only in-frame clones and is missing some. The sample has some 27,000 clones; roughly 79% are singletons. This sample comprised peripheral blood, obtained from a patient treated with radiotherapy plus ipilimumab. All receptors derive from a human donor with non-small cell lung cancer that progressed on radiotherapy plus ipilimumab.

The chain is built from TRBV5-8 and TRBJ2-3; D is uncertain. From germline, CDR1 is SGHTS and CDR2 YDEGEE. The CDR3 covers 15 residues. V shed 0 bases and J shed 5 bases, with 13 bases lying between them. CDR3 region: CASSLAENRIDTQYF. Written as DNA, the CDR3 is TGTGCCAGCAGCTTGGCGGAGAACCGGATAGATACGCAGTATTTT.

This clone was seen only a few times. The V and J genes are TRBV9 and TRBJ1-4; D is undetermined. This CDR3 has 15 residues. Germline CDR1 and CDR2: SGDLS and YYNGEE. Trimming removed 3 bases from V and 2 bases from J, with 11 bases in between. CDR3 sequence reads: CASSAAGSTNEKLFF. The CDR3 nucleotides read TGTGCCAGCAGCGCCGCAGGATCCACTAATGAAAAACTGTTTTTT.

In nucleotides, the CDR3 is TGTGCCAGCAGTTTATCTAGCAATCAGCCCCAGCATTTT. It translates to CASSLSSNQPQHF. The chain recombines TRBV28 with TRBJ1-5; no reliable D call. This CDR3 spans 13 amino acids. Germline V gives CDR1 MDHEN, CDR2 SYDVKM. V lost 1 base and J lost 0, with 1 base in between.

The rearrangement uses TRBV6-1 and TRBJ2-5; D possibly matches TRBD1 or TRBD2 (5 bases each). The CDR3 loop spans 19 amino acids. CDR1 is MNHNS and CDR2 is SASEGT in the germline V gene. V gave up 3 bases and J gave up 5 bases, with 28 bases separating them. The CDR3: CASSEGVRVTPGRWETQYF. CDR3 bases: TGTGCCAGCAGTGAGGGGGTTAGGGTGACCCCGGGGCGGTGGGAGACCCAGTACTTC.

V is TRBV6-1 and J is TRBJ1-3; D ambiguous. CDR3 length: 15 residues. The germline gives CDR1 MNHNS, CDR2 SASEGT. Deletions cut 1 base from V and 0 bases from J, with 7 bases between. CDR3 sequence: CASSEEGNSGNTIYF. CDR3 DNA: TGTGCCAGCAGTGAAGAGGGCAACTCTGGAAACACCATATATTTT.

The chain uses TRBV15 and TRBJ1-1, with a tentative D call TRBD1 (5 bases). The CDR3 runs to 13 residues. The germline V gene has CDR1 LNHNV and CDR2 YYDKDF (reference sequence). The germline V and J ends were trimmed by 1 base and 10 bases, with 13 bases remaining between them. The CDR3 reads CATSRGQGSAAFF. CDR3 sequence (DNA): TGTGCCACCAGCAGAGGGCAGGGATCTGCAGCTTTCTTT.

J is TRBJ2-7 and V is TRBV7-3; 9 nucleotides match TRBD1. This CDR3 has 14 residues. J was trimmed by 2 bases and V by 2 bases; bases with no gene match: 1. CDR1 and CDR2 from the germline V gene are SGHTA and FQGTGA. The DNA for the CDR3 is TGTGCCAGCAGCTTAGGACAGGGGACCTACGAGCAGTACTTC. Amino acids: CASSLGQGTYEQYF.

The genes are TRBV5-1 and TRBJ2-1; D not certain. Germline values: CDR1 SGHRS, CDR2 YFSETQ. The germline V and J ends were trimmed by 0 bases and 8 bases, with 6 bases remaining between them. The length of the CDR3 is 12 residues. CDR3 protein: CASSLGPHEQFF. The DNA of the CDR3 is TGCGCCAGCAGCTTGGGACCCCATGAGCAGTTCTTC.

The chain carries TRBV7-3 and TRBJ1-6, with D tentatively TRBD1 (5 bases). Germline CDR1 reads SGHTA; CDR2 reads FQGTGA. With 0 bases removed from V and 9 bases from J, the gap between germline ends came to 12 bases. This CDR3 is 15 amino acids long. The CDR3 loop reads CASSLTGGEGSPLHF. CDR3 DNA sequence: TGTGCCAGCAGCTTAACGGGAGGGGAGGGTTCACCCCTCCACTTT.

This clone was counted a few times. CDR3 bases: TGTGCCAGCAGTGAAGGCACAGTCCGCTCCTACGAGCAGTACTTC. This translates into CASSEGTVRSYEQYF. This sequence joins TRBV6-1 and TRBJ2-7; D gene ambiguous. The germline gives CDR1 MNHNS, CDR2 SASEGT. V lost 1 base, J lost 0 bases, and 10 bases lay in between. This CDR3 region has 15 residues.

This chain uses TRBV28 with TRBJ2-3; no clear D gene. CDR1 is MDHEN, CDR2 SYDVKM, per germline. The CDR3 consists of 16 residues. The V and J ends lost 2 bases and 0 bases respectively, with 12 bases between them. CDR3 bases: TGTGCCAGCAGTTTAGGGTTAGGGATTAGCACAGATACGCAGTATTTT. This codes for CASSLGLGISTDTQYF.

This rearrangement joins TRBV7-9 to TRBJ2-1; 7 positions agree with TRBD1. Germline CDR1 SEHNR, CDR2 FQNEAQ (reference sequence). V lost 6 bases and J lost 10; bases outside the gene matches: 6. The CDR3 sequence is 12 residues long. Here the CDR3 reads CASRAYRGEQFF. CDR3 nucleotide sequence: TGTGCCAGCAGAGCCTACAGGGGCGAGCAGTTCTTC.

This chain links TRBV2 with TRBJ1-2; no firm D call. There are 14 residues in the CDR3. Germline V gene lookup returns CDR1 SNHLY and CDR2 FYNNEI. Deletions cut 3 bases from V and 2 bases from J, with 10 bases between. The CDR3 is CASSDIGSNYGYTF. CDR3 bases: TGTGCCAGCAGTGATATTGGCTCGAACTATGGCTACACCTTC.

This chain connects TRBV5-1 to TRBJ2-3, with TRBD2 identical over 12 bases. V dropped 4 bases and J dropped 4; count of bases not matched to a gene: 7. The germline CDR1 and CDR2 sequences are SGHRS and YFSETQ. The CDR3 covers 16 residues. The CDR3, as DNA: TGCGCCAGCAGCGTTCTAGCGGGAGGGCCCCCAGATACGCAGTATTTT. Residues: CASSVLAGGPPDTQYF.

This clone was seen a single time. V usage is TRBV2 and J usage is TRBJ2-5; 8 bases agree with TRBD1. Germline trimming cut 6 bases from V and 3 bases from J; bases unmatched to any gene: 9. This CDR3 comprises 15 residues. Germline-derived CDR1 and CDR2 are SNHLY and FYNNEI. The CDR3: CASRGYQQGEETQYF. Written as DNA, the CDR3 is TGTGCCAGCAGGGGGTACCAACAGGGGGAAGAGACCCAGTACTTC.

V and J are TRBV5-4 and TRBJ2-3; 9 positions match TRBD1. V shed 5 bases, J shed 3 bases, and the junction held 10 bases outside the gene matches. The length of the CDR3 is 16 residues. CDR1 is SGHNT, CDR2 YYREEE, per germline (reference sequence). DNA for the CDR3: TGTGCCAGCAGTCGGACCGGGACAGGGTTAACAGATACGCAGTATTTT. Its protein product is CASSRTGTGLTDTQYF.

This clone turned up a few times. V gene TRBV6-5 combines with J gene TRBJ1-2, with D tentatively TRBD1 (5 bases). CDR3 size: 12 residues. V was shortened by 5 bases and J by 2 bases, with 6 bases between the two germline ends. Germline assignment: CDR1 MNHEY and CDR2 SVGAGI. CDR3 nucleotide sequence: TGTGCCAGCAGTCAGGGAAACTATGGCTACACCTTC. Translated: CASSQGNYGYTF.

The rearrangement uses TRBV10-1 and TRBJ1-2; D might be TRBD1 (6 bases). V lost 6 bases to trimming and J lost 5 bases, with 22 bases between them. The CDR3 totals 16 residues. Germline CDR1 and CDR2: WNHNN and SYGVQD (reference sequence). CDR3 residues: CASSLDSRNLNYGYTF. For the CDR3, the DNA is TGCGCCAGCAGCCTGGACAGTAGGAACTTAAATTATGGCTACACCTTC.

V gene TRBV6-5 combines with J gene TRBJ1-1; possibly TRBD1 for D (5 bases). The V gene's germline CDR1 is MNHEY and CDR2 SVGAGI. The CDR3 sequence is 13 residues long. Trimming stripped 8 bases from V and 5 bases from J, with 15 bases between. CDR3 amino acids: CASGGPTGTEAFF. CDR3 nucleotides: TGTGCCAGCGGGGGACCGACGGGGACTGAAGCTTTCTTT.

The J gene is TRBJ2-3, the V gene TRBV5-4; the D is unclear. Per germline, CDR1 SGHNT and CDR2 YYREEE (reference sequence). This CDR3 region has 15 residues. V lost 2 bases and J lost 0, with 10 bases in between. The CDR3 DNA reads TGTGCCAGCAGCTTTCCCCGGGCCAGCACAGATACGCAGTATTTT. This translates into CASSFPRASTDTQYF.

CDR3: CASSVTTANTGELFF. CDR3 sequence (DNA): TGTGCCAGCAGTGTTACGACAGCGAACACCGGGGAGCTGTTTTTT. The gene calls are TRBV28 and TRBJ2-2; tentatively, D is TRBD1 (5 bases). The length of the CDR3 is 15 residues. CDR1 and CDR2 from the germline V gene are MDHEN and SYDVKM. Between the trimmed V and J ends, which lost 5 bases and 0 bases, there was a span of 10 bases.

The chain links TRBV11-2 to TRBJ1-1; no clear D gene. Trimming removed 1 base from V and 4 bases from J, with 4 bases in between. This CDR3 has 12 residues. Germline V gene lookup returns CDR1 SGHAT and CDR2 FQNNGV. CDR3 protein: CASSLGVTEAFF. CDR3 nucleotide sequence: TGTGCCAGCAGCTTAGGGGTCACTGAAGCTTTCTTT.

The chain couples TRBV15 to TRBJ2-1, with D possibly being TRBD1 (6 bases). The CDR3 runs to 14 residues. V lost 4 bases and J 9 bases, leaving 16 bases between the germline ends. Germline V gene data show CDR1 as LNHNV and CDR2 as YYDKDF (reference sequence). The CDR3 region is CATSTGSGVGEQFF. CDR3 sequence (DNA): TGTGCCACCAGCACAGGATCAGGGGTTGGTGAGCAGTTCTTC.

On this clone itself: This sample includes further DNA sequences coding for the same CDR3. V usage is TRBV7-9 and J usage is TRBJ1-2, with TRBD1 identical over 8 bases. Germline V gene lookup returns CDR1 SEHNR and CDR2 FQNEAQ (reference sequence). Trimming took 4 bases from V and 6 from J; bases not matched to a gene: 1. The CDR3 is 12 amino acids. The CDR3 sequence: CASSSTGDGYTF. In DNA, the CDR3 is TGTGCCAGCAGCTCGACAGGGGATGGCTACACCTTC.